The sequence of this T cell receptor beta chain was determined in a study of blood T cells in healthy people across ages. Whole-study context: Per every two T cells, about one barcoded beta molecule was captured by template switching.

The CDR3 totals 12 residues. The V end lost 0 bases, the J end lost 13 bases, and 11 bases lay between the germline ends. The V gene's germline CDR1 is SGHRS and CDR2 YFSETQ. It was with a sample-barcoded 5' primer and a J-beta primer mix that a second PCR of about 7 to 12 cycles was run. Every sample returned 2.5 million or more CDR3-containing paired-end reads. TCRdb ran MiXCR on the 5' RACE reads and lists one entry per CDR3 protein. The top ten clones hold approximately 14% of a sample with approximately 1,000,000 distinct CDR3 sequences, more than 30% of them seen once. Every donor gave approximately 10 milliliters of peripheral blood.

This clonotype was sampled from a man in his late teens or twenties in good health. The source material was blood. The chain is built from TRBV5-1 and TRBJ2-4; D unclear. The CDR3 loop is CASSLGDYGQYF. CDR3 nucleotide sequence: TGCGCCAGCAGCTTGGGGGATTACGGGCAGTACTTC.